These 13 T cell receptor beta chains came from one sample sequenced in a study of Tregs in tolerant kidney transplant recipients. Recipients received nonmyeloablative bone marrow transplants from related graft donors, with transient mixed chimerism. Clones were sequenced by immunoSEQ multiplex PCR, and TCRdb holds only the in-frame ones, with some missing. The sample has around 32,000 clones; the top ten hold approximately 1.9%. The sequencing used CD4+ T cells from blood (PBMCs), collected 24 months after the transplant. The receptor set was obtained from a human patient who received a combined kidney and bone marrow transplant. Some T cells may be supplied by the graft donor.

In the case of this clone: The read stops 3 residues short of the end of the CDR3; the missing end is completed from the germline J gene. The chain joins TRBV2 to TRBJ2-1, with D maybe TRBD1 (5 bases). This CDR3 is built from 14 residues. Trimming removed 3 bases from V and 1 base from J, with 7 bases in between. The germline V gene has CDR1 SNHLY and CDR2 FYNNEI. The chain's CDR3 is CASSDRVSYNEQFF. CDR3 bases read: TGTGCCAGCAGTGACAGGGTATCCTACAATGAG. The variable domain in full, with the rest retrieved from reference TRBV2 and TRBJ2-1, is EPEVTQTPSHQVTQMGQEVILRCVPISNHLYFYWYRQILGQKVEFLVSFYNNEISEKSEIFDDQFSVERPDGSNFTLKIRSTKLEDSAMYFCASSDRVSYNEQFFGPGTRLTVL.

As for this clone: Sequencing ends 3 residues short of the CDR3 end; the germline J gene provides the rest. This rearrangement joins TRBV18 to TRBJ2-1; maybe TRBD1 (5 bases). V was pared by 2 bases and J by 7 bases, with 9 bases between. Germline values: CDR1 KGHSH, CDR2 LQKENI. This CDR3 is built from 13 residues. CDR3 sequence: CASSPGARNEQFF. Partial CDR3 DNA: TGTGCCAGCTCACCAGGGGCCAGAAATGAG.

Details on this clone: Coverage ceases 3 residues before the CDR3 finishes, and the germline J gene fills in the end. V gene TRBV18 combines with J gene TRBJ2-7; 11 bases agree with TRBD2. CDR1 KGHSH and CDR2 LQKENI come from the germline V gene. J lost 4 bases, V lost 6 bases, and 5 bases had no gene match. The CDR3 loop spans 14 amino acids. CDR3 loop: CASSAGTSGYEQYF. The DNA read from the CDR3 is TGTGCCAGCTCGGCCGGGACTAGCGGATACGAG.

Remarks on this clone: The read ends 3 residues early relative to the CDR3; the germline J gene fills the gap. This chain connects TRBV7-6 to TRBJ2-7; 12 bases agree with TRBD1. V was pared by 1 base and J by 4 bases, with 8 bases of the junction left unmatched. The CDR3 runs to 17 residues. Germline V gives CDR1 SGHVS, CDR2 FNYEAQ. The CDR3 DNA, read in part, is TGTGCCAGCAGCTTAGGGACCGGGACAGGGGGCATGTACGAG. Protein sequence: CASSLGTGTGGMYE. The entire CDR3 reads CASSLGTGTGGMYEQYF. The complete variable domain, with remaining parts taken from reference TRBV7-6 and TRBJ2-7, reads GAGVSQSPRYKVTKRGQDVALRCDPISGHVSLYWYRQALGQGPEFLTYFNYEAQQDKSGLPNDRFSAERPEGSISTLTIQRTEQRDSAMYRCASSLGTGTGGMYEQYFGPGTRLTVT.

To note about this clone: The read ends 3 residues early relative to the CDR3; the germline J gene fills the gap. V gene TRBV30 combines with J gene TRBJ2-1; 10 nucleotides agree with TRBD2. Per the germline V gene, CDR1 is GTSNPN and CDR2 is SVGIG (reference sequence). This CDR3 is built from 18 residues. Trimming cost V 1 base and J 0 bases; bases outside gene matches: 9. CDR3 bases read: TGTGCCTGGAGTGGCCCTGCCCCTAGCGGGAGCTCCTACAATGAG. Protein: CAWSGPAPSGSSYNE. The CDR3 reads in full as CAWSGPAPSGSSYNEQFF.

Details on this clone: The read terminates 3 residues before the CDR3 end, so the remaining end is supplied by the germline J gene. The rearrangement links TRBV11-2 to TRBJ2-3, with D maybe TRBD1 (5 bases). Germline CDR1 and CDR2: SGHAT and FQNNGV. With 5 bases removed from V and 6 bases from J, the gap between germline ends came to 18 bases. The CDR3 totals 15 residues. The CDR3 protein is CASSPSGGKGDTQYF. The sequenced part of the CDR3 DNA is TGTGCCAGCAGCCCCTCAGGTGGGAAGGGGGATACG.

Regarding this clone: The CDR3 goes on 3 residues after the read ends, and that part is filled in from the germline J gene. The chain recombines TRBV5-1 with TRBJ2-3; 12 bases are a match to TRBD2. Trimming cost V 4 bases and J 4 bases; bases outside gene matches: 7. Germline V gene data show CDR1 as SGHRS and CDR2 as YFSETQ. CDR3 length: 16 amino acids. This chain's CDR3 is CASSPRLAGVSDTQYF. The covered CDR3 bases are TGCGCCAGCAGCCCCCGACTAGCGGGAGTTTCAGATACG.

Comment on this clone: The CDR3 end lies 3 residues beyond the end of the read and is filled in from the germline J gene. The rearrangement joins TRBV19 to TRBJ2-2; D perhaps matches TRBD2 (6 bases). Germline loops: CDR1 LNHDA, CDR2 SQIVND (reference sequence). The ends were cut back, 2 bases at V and 5 bases at J, with 15 bases in the middle. This CDR3 region has 16 residues. CDR3 DNA (partial): TGTGCCAGTAGTATACGGGCCGTTGGGGGGACCGGGGAG. Translating it yields CASSIRAVGGTGE. The full CDR3 protein is CASSIRAVGGTGELFF.

As to this clone: The read falls 3 residues short of the CDR3 end, and the missing part is taken from the germline J gene. The chain uses TRBV29-1 and TRBJ2-2; 8 bases align to TRBD2. V was pared by 0 bases and J by 5 bases, with 11 bases of the junction left unmatched. The CDR3 contains 17 residues. CDR1 and CDR2 (germline): SQVTM, ANQGSEA. The CDR3 loop reads CSVEDPLGGRSTGELFF. The DNA read from the CDR3 is TGCAGCGTTGAAGACCCTCTGGGCGGGAGGAGTACCGGGGAG.

On this clone: The read terminates 3 residues ahead of where the CDR3 ends, so the germline J gene completes it. J is TRBJ1-1 and V is TRBV20-1; no definite D call. Trimming took off 5 bases at V and 3 bases at J, with 7 bases between the two ends. Germline CDR1 and CDR2: DFQATT and SNEGSKA (reference sequence). The CDR3 is made up of 11 amino acids. The chain's CDR3 is CSAPLYTEAFF. The sequenced part of the CDR3 DNA is TGCAGTGCTCCTCTATACACTGAA.

As for this clone: Sequencing ends 3 residues short of the CDR3 end; the germline J gene provides the rest. This chain uses TRBV20-1 with TRBJ2-1; 10 positions agree with TRBD2. The ends lost 1 base at V and 9 bases at J; junction bases unmatched: 3. Germline loops: CDR1 DFQATT, CDR2 SNEGSKA (reference sequence). The CDR3 runs 13 residues. CDR3 protein: CSARVRTSGEQFF. The DNA read from the CDR3 is TGCAGTGCTAGAGTCCGGACTAGCGGTGAG.

A note on this clone: From the germline J gene comes the end of the CDR3, since the read stops 3 residues before it. The chain joins TRBV19 to TRBJ2-2; D is possibly TRBD1 (5 bases). Per germline, CDR1 LNHDA and CDR2 SQIVND (reference sequence). Trimming stripped 5 bases from V and 1 base from J, with 5 bases between. The CDR3 totals 13 residues. The CDR3 loop is CASSGQNTGELFF. The DNA read from the CDR3 is TGTGCCAGTAGTGGACAGAACACCGGGGAG.

For this clone: The read is 3 residues too short to cover the CDR3 end, so that end is filled in from the germline J gene. This chain links TRBV5-6 with TRBJ2-3, with 10 bases matching TRBD2. CDR3 size: 15 residues. The junction had 4 bases not matched to a gene; V was cut back by 3 bases and J by 3 bases. The germline CDR1 and CDR2 sequences are SGHDT and YYEEEE. The CDR3 region is CASSYGAGGTDTQYF. CDR3 bases read: TGTGCCAGCAGCTACGGAGCGGGAGGGACAGATACG.